The subject of this entry is one TCR beta chain. This specimen comes from a study of blood T cell repertoires in COVID-19. At the level of the study: There were acute and convalescent COVID-19 samples, and they came from the United States, Italy and Spain. Sources were T cells, B-cell-depleted T cells, or PBMCs; the material itself was cDNA or gDNA.

V lost 7 bases, J lost 3 bases, and 15 bases lay in between. The germline V gene encodes CDR1 SGHAT and CDR2 FQNNGV. This CDR3 contains 14 residues. Original handling: How many nucleated cells were present was estimated from reference gene primer amplification. The table came from immunoSEQ multiplex PCR; TCRdb's copy has only in-frame clones and leaves some out. For V, J and clone size, that table is used; D and trimming come from the DNA. The profile covers roughly 150,000 clones, with roughly 91% appearing a single time and roughly 2% taken by the ten largest. The chain employs TRBV11-2 and TRBJ1-1; no reliable D call. The sample taken for sequencing was peripheral blood. This receptor was identified in a man over 45 who had recovered from COVID-19. CDR3 sequence reads: CASILSPADTEAFF. The DNA for the CDR3 is TGTGCCAGCATTTTATCACCCGCGGACACTGAAGCTTTCTTT.